These T cell receptor beta chains were read from a single sample in a study of TIL therapy for anti-PD-1-resistant metastatic lung cancer. TCRdb's copy holds only in-frame clones and misses some; the assay was immunoSEQ multiplex PCR. Of some 52,000 clones in the sample, about 80% are singletons; the top ten hold about 5%. The sequencing used blood, collected at baseline. The receptors were gathered from a woman aged 30 to 85 with non-small cell lung cancer. Both conserved end residues are part of each CDR3. The D gene is left open where the match is weak. Clone size is stated in some rows and not others, as once, few, many or a class when expanded.

CDR3aa: CASSIDQGRATEAFF
CDR3nt: TGTGCCAGTAGTATAGATCAGGGCCGAGCAACCGAAGCTTTCTTT
len: 15
d_gene: -
abundance: -
v_gene: TRBV19
j_gene: TRBJ1-1

CDR3aa: CASSSSGGRNTEAFF
CDR3nt: TGTGCCAGCAGTTCCTCAGGGGGAAGGAACACTGAAGCTTTCTTT
len: 15
d_gene: TRBD1
abundance: -
v_gene: TRBV6-5
j_gene: TRBJ1-1

CDR3aa: CASRGGTGRYEQYF
CDR3nt: TGTGCCAGCAGGGGGGGGACAGGGAGGTACGAGCAGTACTTC
len: 14
d_gene: TRBD1
abundance: -
v_gene: TRBV6-1
j_gene: TRBJ2-7

CDR3aa: CASKKTPLNTEAFF
CDR3nt: TGTGCCAGTAAAAAAACCCCCCTGAACACTGAAGCTTTCTTT
len: 14
d_gene: -
abundance: -
v_gene: TRBV19
j_gene: TRBJ1-1

CDR3aa: CASSQRGATDTQYF
CDR3nt: TGTGCCAGCAGCCAACGGGGCGCAACAGATACGCAGTATTTT
len: 14
d_gene: -
abundance: -
v_gene: TRBV7-3
j_gene: TRBJ2-3

CDR3aa: CAWSTLSNEQFF
CDR3nt: TGTGCCTGGAGTACCTTAAGCAATGAGCAGTTCTTC
len: 12
d_gene: -
abundance: -
v_gene: TRBV30
j_gene: TRBJ2-1

CDR3aa: CASSQRQGLDEQFF
CDR3nt: TGTGCCAGCAGCCAGAGACAGGGCTTGGATGAGCAGTTCTTC
len: 14
d_gene: TRBD1
abundance: -
v_gene: TRBV28
j_gene: TRBJ2-1

CDR3aa: CASSYSGQGVNSGGNTIYF
CDR3nt: TGTGCCAGCAGCTACTCGGGGCAGGGGGTTAACTCGGGTGGAAACACCATATATTTT
len: 19
d_gene: TRBD1
abundance: -
v_gene: TRBV27
j_gene: TRBJ1-3

CDR3aa: CASSPGQGASGYTF
CDR3nt: TGCGCCAGCAGCCCGGGACAGGGGGCAAGCGGCTACACCTTC
len: 14
d_gene: TRBD1
abundance: -
v_gene: TRBV5-1
j_gene: TRBJ1-2

CDR3aa: CASSLVGPSPLHF
CDR3nt: TGTGCCAGCAGCCTCGTGGGCCCTTCACCCCTCCACTTT
len: 13
d_gene: -
abundance: -
v_gene: TRBV7-2
j_gene: TRBJ1-6

CDR3aa: CASSKVHNYGYTF
CDR3nt: TGCGCCAGCAGCAAAGTCCATAACTATGGCTACACCTTC
len: 13
d_gene: -
abundance: few
v_gene: TRBV4-3
j_gene: TRBJ1-2

CDR3aa: CASSDGHSGGTDTQYF
CDR3nt: TGCGCCAGCAGCGATGGGCACTCGGGGGGCACAGATACGCAGTATTTT
len: 16
d_gene: -
abundance: -
v_gene: TRBV5-1
j_gene: TRBJ2-3

CDR3aa: CASSYLWTGELFF
CDR3nt: TGTGCCAGCAGTTACTTGTGGACCGGGGAGCTGTTTTTT
len: 13
d_gene: -
abundance: -
v_gene: TRBV6-5
j_gene: TRBJ2-2

CDR3aa: CASSPGTAGAEDTQYF
CDR3nt: TGCGCCAGCAGCCCCGGCACGGCGGGGGCGGAAGATACGCAGTATTTT
len: 16
d_gene: -
abundance: -
v_gene: TRBV4-1
j_gene: TRBJ2-3

CDR3aa: CASMSGAYEQYF
CDR3nt: TGTGCCAGCATGAGCGGCGCCTACGAGCAGTACTTC
len: 12
d_gene: -
abundance: few
v_gene: TRBV27
j_gene: TRBJ2-7

CDR3aa: CASSNRGYGYTF
CDR3nt: TGTGCCAGCAGTAACAGGGGTTATGGCTACACCTTC
len: 12
d_gene: TRBD1
abundance: -
v_gene: TRBV28
j_gene: TRBJ1-2

CDR3aa: CASSLTGTGTAMNTEAFF
CDR3nt: TGTGCCAGCAGCTTAACCGGGACAGGAACTGCCATGAACACTGAAGCTTTCTTT
len: 18
d_gene: TRBD1
abundance: -
v_gene: TRBV11-2
j_gene: TRBJ1-1

CDR3aa: CASRPKAIKETQYF
CDR3nt: TGTGCAAGTCGCCCAAAGGCTATTAAAGAGACCCAGTACTTC
len: 14
d_gene: -
abundance: -
v_gene: TRBV12-2
j_gene: TRBJ2-5

CDR3aa: CASSSPTSGSSYEQYF
CDR3nt: TGTGCCAGCAGTTCCCCCACTAGCGGAAGCTCCTACGAGCAGTACTTC
len: 16
d_gene: TRBD2
abundance: few
v_gene: TRBV28
j_gene: TRBJ2-7

CDR3aa: CATPGEGTEAFF
CDR3nt: TGTGCCACCCCTGGGGAGGGCACTGAAGCTTTCTTT
len: 12
d_gene: -
abundance: -
v_gene: TRBV6-6
j_gene: TRBJ1-1

CDR3aa: CAISDTESYEQYF
CDR3nt: TGTGCCATCAGTGATACAGAGTCCTACGAGCAGTACTTC
len: 13
d_gene: -
abundance: -
v_gene: TRBV10-3
j_gene: TRBJ2-7

CDR3aa: CASSLTPQGDNSPLHF
CDR3nt: TGCGCCAGCAGCTTGACCCCCCAGGGAGATAATTCACCCCTCCACTTT
len: 16
d_gene: -
abundance: -
v_gene: TRBV5-1
j_gene: TRBJ1-6

CDR3aa: CASTLAGGPLYEQYF
CDR3nt: TGTGCCAGCACCCTAGCGGGGGGCCCCCTCTACGAGCAGTACTTC
len: 15
d_gene: TRBD2
abundance: -
v_gene: TRBV13
j_gene: TRBJ2-7

CDR3aa: CASSLPGSPTLSYEQYF
CDR3nt: TGTGCCAGCAGTTTGCCCGGGAGTCCTACTCTTTCCTACGAGCAGTACTTC
len: 17
d_gene: -
abundance: -
v_gene: TRBV28
j_gene: TRBJ2-7